A selection of T cell receptor beta chains follows, all from one sample in a study of cytomegalovirus exposure and HLA in healthy donors. Method: immunoSEQ multiplex PCR; TCRdb's copy keeps in-frame clones and lacks some. The table includes approximately 170,000 clones, around three quarters detected once. What was sequenced was PBMCs. Receptor source: a woman in her fifties or sixties in good health and CMV-seronegative. The CDR3 runs from the conserved cysteine through the conserved F or W. The order of the fields is clone size, V gene, D gene, J gene, CDR3 DNA, CDR3 protein. A D gene is named only where the DNA matches it firmly. Clone size appears in some rows only: once, few, many, or a class for an expanded clone.

-	TRBV4-3	-	TRBJ1-1	TGCGCCAGCAGCCAGGTGACAGCCATGAACACTGAAGCTTTCTTT	CASSQVTAMNTEAFF
-	TRBV11-2	-	TRBJ1-1	TGTGCCAGCAGCTTAGATCGACAGCTTAACACTGAAGCTTTCTTT	CASSLDRQLNTEAFF
-	TRBV28	-	TRBJ2-5	TGTGCCAGCAGTTTTGTTGGAGGACGAGAGACCCAGTACTTC	CASSFVGGRETQYF
-	TRBV6-5	-	TRBJ1-6	TGTGCCAGCAGTCCCGGGATTTATAATTCACCCCTCCACTTT	CASSPGIYNSPLHF
-	TRBV7-9	TRBD2	TRBJ2-3	TGTGCCAGCAGCCGGCGGGAGACAGATACGCAGTATTTT	CASSRRETDTQYF
few	TRBV28	-	TRBJ2-1	TGTGCCAGCAGTTCCATACCCCCAAGCGCCTCCTACAATGAGCAGTTCTTC	CASSSIPPSASYNEQFF
-	TRBV5-5	TRBD2	TRBJ2-2	TGTGCCAGCAGCTTGGGGACTAGTTGGACCGGGGAGCTGTTTTTT	CASSLGTSWTGELFF
once	TRBV7-9	-	TRBJ1-1	TGTGCCAGCAGCCCCGGGGGAGGGTTGAACACTGAAGCTTTCTTT	CASSPGGGLNTEAFF
-	TRBV19	-	TRBJ1-4	TGTGCCAGTAGTATAGCACGCAGGCCAACAACTAATGAAAAACTGTTTTTT	CASSIARRPTTNEKLFF
-	TRBV6-5	TRBD1	TRBJ2-3	TGTGCCAGCAGTCACGGACAGGGTGGCACAGATACGCAGTATTTT	CASSHGQGGTDTQYF
-	TRBV7-9	-	TRBJ1-2	TGTGCCAGCAGCCCCGGAGGGAGGTGGATCTATGGCTACACCTTC	CASSPGGRWIYGYTF
-	TRBV29-1	-	TRBJ2-7	TGCAGCGTGGTCAGGGGGGCTTCGTCAGGTGTCGAGCAGTACTTC	CSVVRGASSGVEQYF
few	TRBV9	TRBD1	TRBJ1-2	TGTGCCAGCAGCCCCGGACAGGTCGGCTACACCTTC	CASSPGQVGYTF
-	TRBV28	TRBD2	TRBJ2-7	TGTGCCAGCACTTCCCCCGGGAGGGGAAGGGAGCAGTACTTC	CASTSPGRGREQYF
-	TRBV29-1	TRBD2	TRBJ2-7	TGCAGCGTTGAGTTGGGGGGGAAACACCGAGTGCAGTACTTC	CSVELGGKHRVQYF